This TCR beta chain was identified in a study of spatial heterogeneity in lung cancer. For the study at large: More than eight raw reads, on average, carried each unique TCR and UMI combination.

Every TCR cDNA molecule bore a unique molecular identifier. TCRdb re-called the 5' RACE reads through MiXCR, storing one row per CDR3 protein. Of 7,500 to 8,000 distinct CDR3 sequences listed, over 7% are singletons. Time point noted: sample taken at primary tumor resection. The sequenced material consisted of unsorted whole RNA from tumor, nontumor lung or frozen PBMC. Many counts were recorded for this clonotype. CDR1 is MGHRA, CDR2 YSYEKL, per germline. This CDR3 region has 15 residues. The V gene end was trimmed by 0 bases and the J gene end by 6 bases; junction bases not matched to a gene: 6. The chain joins TRBV4-1 to TRBJ2-7, with 9 bases identical to TRBD2. The starting material was PBMCs, obtained at surgery. The TCR sequence derives from a male donor with early-stage non-small cell lung cancer. This CDR3 reads CASSQDGTSKGEQYF. The DNA of the CDR3 is TGCGCCAGCAGCCAAGACGGGACTAGCAAGGGCGAGCAGTACTTC.